This T cell receptor (beta chain) is drawn from a study of PD-1 blockade in classical Hodgkin lymphoma. Every single patient, without exception, relapsed after autologous stem cell transplantation, and brentuximab vedotin exposure varied. Produced via immunoSEQ multiplex PCR; TCRdb's table is partial and in-frame only. Among about 76,000 clones listed, about 89% were seen once. There are 13 residues in the CDR3. V was cut by 0 bases and J by 1 base, with 3 bases left in between. CDR1 and CDR2 (germline): SNHLY, FYNNEI. Notes on this clone: This CDR3 is also generated by other DNA sequences in the sample.

Source: peripheral blood mononuclear cells (PBMCs), taken at baseline. The TCR comes from a human donor with classical Hodgkin lymphoma. This chain joins TRBV2 and TRBJ1-1, with D unresolved. The DNA for the CDR3 is TGTGCCAGCAGTGAAGCCCCGAACACTGAAGCTTTCTTT. This sequence encodes CASSEAPNTEAFF.